This TCR beta chain comes out of a study of cytomegalovirus exposure and HLA in healthy donors. Study findings and constraints: Previously analyzed data showed that most TCR beta V segments were productive at a frequency of about 90% or about 30%.

Comment on this clone: Its matching antigen is unknown.

Researchers ran the PCR with 60 Vbeta and 13 Jbeta primers. Method: immunoSEQ multiplex PCR; TCRdb's copy keeps in-frame clones and lacks some. The data contain around 150,000 clones, roughly 79% of them seen just once; the ten biggest clones take up about 2.5%. This CDR3 is built from 15 residues. Germline CDR1 LNHDA, CDR2 SQIVND (reference sequence). V trimming: 5 bases; J trimming: 11 bases; junction bases outside the gene matches: 12. The chain joins TRBV19 to TRBJ1-5; TRBD1 agrees at 10 bases. The source material was PBMCs. The TCR comes from a male donor in good health and CMV-seronegative. The CDR3 DNA follows: TGTGCCAGTAGTTCGACAGGGGGCCTTCCCGGGGCCCAGCATTTT. Translation gives CASSSTGGLPGAQHF.